Reported below is one T cell receptor beta chain. The data were taken from a study of T cell responses to AZD1222 COVID-19 vaccine. The protocol was immunoSEQ multiplex PCR, while the TCRdb copy is restricted to in-frame clones and leaves out a portion. The data hold over 60,000 clones, with 80% observed a single time. This CDR3 has 16 amino acids. Germline assignment: CDR1 KGHDR and CDR2 SFDVKD. Trimming pared 3 bases from V and 8 bases from J, leaving 19 bases between. The TCR was taken from an adult who received the AZD1222 COVID-19 vaccine. The chain carries TRBV24-1 and TRBJ2-1; D is unclear. Sample: peripheral blood, taken 28 days after the second AZD1222 dose. The CDR3 loop reads CATSDGERTSVDEQFF. Here the CDR3 DNA reads TGTGCCACCAGTGATGGGGAACGGACGTCCGTGGATGAGCAGTTCTTC.